These 7 T cell receptor beta chains came from one sample sequenced in a study of shared clonotypes between healthy human individuals. Assay: immunoSEQ multiplex PCR; the TCRdb copy retains only in-frame clones and omits some. Altogether 500,000 to 700,000 clones are present, 95% being singletons, with the ten largest covering about 0.11%. Naive CD8 cells lacked CD45RO and underwent positive selection for CCR7, leaving out terminally differentiated effector memory CD45RA+ cells. The material sequenced was naive CD8+ T cells sorted from blood. The receptors come from a woman in her twenties or thirties in good health.

The chain couples TRBV21-1 to TRBJ2-3. TRBV21-1 is labeled a pseudogene. The CDR3 runs to 15 residues. In DNA, the CDR3 is TGTGCCAGCAGCCCTCGGTGGTGGGGCACAGATACGCAGTATTTT. Its translation is CASSPRWWGTDTQYF.

The rearrangement joins TRBV11-2 to TRBJ1-1; tentative D call: TRBD1 (6 bases). The CDR3 is 18 residues long. CDR1 and CDR2 (germline): SGHAT, FQNNGV. V was shortened by 1 base and J by 2 bases, with 20 bases between the two germline ends. This chain's CDR3 is CASSLGGRTGHSNTEAFF. CDR3 nucleotides: TGTGCCAGCAGCTTAGGGGGGAGAACGGGACACAGCAACACTGAAGCTTTCTTT.

The chain couples TRBV19 to TRBJ2-7; perhaps TRBD2 as D (6 bases). Germline V gene lookup returns CDR1 LNHDA and CDR2 SQIVND (reference sequence). CDR3 length: 14 amino acids. The V end lost 6 bases, the J end lost 5 bases, and 17 bases lay between the germline ends. CDR3 amino acids: CASSSGTSLDEQYF. The CDR3 nucleotides read TGTGCCAGTAGCTCCGGGACTTCTCTTGACGAGCAGTACTTC.

The chain links TRBV7-8 to TRBJ1-5; D is undetermined. V lost 2 bases and J lost 0, with 11 bases in between. Germline V lookup: CDR1 SGHVS, CDR2 FQNEAQ. The CDR3 extends over 16 amino acids. CDR3 coding DNA: TGTGCCAGCAGCTTATTTAACGTGTATAGCAATCAGCCCCAGCATTTT. Translation gives CASSLFNVYSNQPQHF.

CDR3 sequence reads: CASSLSPGLAVIYEQYF. DNA for the CDR3: TGTGCCAGCAGCTTAAGTCCGGGACTAGCGGTTATCTACGAGCAGTACTTC. V usage is TRBV11-3 and J usage is TRBJ2-7; 11 bases fit TRBD2. The CDR3 has 17 residues. The germline CDR1 and CDR2 sequences are SGHNT and YENEEA. The J segment lost 3 bases and the V segment lost 2 bases, leaving 9 bases of the junction unmatched.

The rearrangement uses TRBV5-6 and TRBJ1-3; D not certain. The germline CDR1 and CDR2 sequences are SGHDT and YYEEEE. The CDR3 extends over 15 amino acids. V shed 2 bases and J shed 0 bases, with 9 bases lying between them. CDR3 residues: CASSFYLNSGNTIYF. As DNA, the CDR3 is TGTGCCAGCAGCTTTTACCTGAACTCTGGAAACACCATATATTTT.

This clone was detected once. This chain connects TRBV15 to TRBJ1-4; 7 positions agree with TRBD1. The CDR3 covers 15 residues. From germline, CDR1 is LNHNV and CDR2 YYDKDF (reference sequence). With 1 base clipped from V and 6 bases from J, the junction kept 5 bases outside the gene matches. The CDR3 coding sequence is TGTGCCACCAGCAGAGTCCGAGACAGGGATGAAAAACTGTTTTTT. Translated, it gives CATSRVRDRDEKLFF. Full variable domain (rest looked up from reference TRBV15 and TRBJ1-4): DAMVIQNPRYQVTQFGKPVTLSCSQTLNHNVMYWYQQKSSQAPKLLFHYYDKDFNNEADTPDNFQSRRPNTSFCFLDIRSPGLGDTAMYLCATSRVRDRDEKLFFGSGTQLSVL.